The T cell receptor (beta chain) described here comes from a study of blood T cell repertoires in COVID-19 (TCRdb year 2020). Concerning the study at large: The collaborator samples originated in the United States, Italy and Spain and spanned the acute and convalescent phases of COVID-19. The dataset comprised deeply sampled blood TCRbeta repertoires from subjects exposed to, actively infected with, or recovered from COVID-19. The material from the prospective study consisted of cDNA or gDNA derived from T cells, B-cell-depleted T cells, or PBMCs. HLA class I and class II types, where available, came from metadata supplied by the sample provider rather than from assay-based typing. The repertoires were made available in a free public database intended to serve as a resource for research on the immune response to SARS-CoV-2. Sample metadata almost always included a de-identified subject ID, COVID-19 status, age in years and sex. Samples were obtained from the ongoing ImmuneRACE study (first 160 participants) and from over 1,000 subjects provided by 6 global collaborators.

What the authors observed across the whole study: The quantity of clinical and demographic metadata differed by source and by participant and was supplied without curation.

A word on this clone: Its specific antigen is unknown. Nothing much larger sits one base from this clone, and base qualities are not available.

Via the germline V gene (reference sequence), CDR1 is MNHEY and CDR2 SMNVEV. Including the terminal cysteine and phenylalanine, the CDR3 comprises 15 residues. Here the CDR3 DNA is all that survives: 45 bases in frame from base 1. The germline V and J ends show losses of 5 bases and 2 bases respectively, and no gene match explains 8 bases of the junction. Whole blood was collected in K2EDTA tubes by collaborating institutions according to the institutions' own protocols. For TCRbeta analysis, collaborators shipped samples as frozen whole blood, isolated PBMCs, or DNA extracted from either of those sample types. TCRbeta CDR3 regions were amplified from genomic DNA using the immunoSEQ Assay, a bias-controlled multiplex PCR. Concerning the study's data processing: The number of nucleated cells in each sample was estimated from the amplification of reference gene primers within the assay. To quantify the absolute abundance of each unique TCRbeta CDR3 rearrangement, sequence reads were collapsed and filtered. For each sample, productive Simpson clonality was calculated as the square root of Simpson's diversity index across productive rearrangements. The table comes from immuneACCESS by way of TCRdb, which keeps in-frame sequences with V and J called. Part of the clones is missing from these tables; in studies checked, under half for an unresolved V gene and the rest for unknown reasons. That table is the source of V, J and clone size, and D and trimming were worked out from the DNA. For this sample there are approximately 240,000 clones; roughly 82% appear just once. Of the sample, 4.9% falls within the top ten clones.

In this chain, TRBV27 is recombined with TRBJ1-1; 7 of the junction bases match TRBD1. What was sequenced was peripheral blood. This receptor was identified in a woman aged 80 or over with active or convalescent COVID-19. The DNA sequence follows: TGTGCCAGCAGTGTCTTGACAGGGACCAACACTGAAGCTTTCTTT. Its protein is CASSVLTGTNTEAFF.